The rows below give T cell receptor beta chains drawn from one sample of a study of OX40 agonist ivuxolimab in advanced cancers. The table came from immunoSEQ multiplex PCR; TCRdb's copy has only in-frame clones and leaves some out. This sample yields tens of thousands of clones, of which 86% are seen a single time; roughly 27% belongs to the top ten. The input for sequencing was CD4+ or CD8+ T cells sorted from blood, taken in a trial of the OX40 agonist ivuxolimab. The receptor set was obtained from an adult with an advanced solid tumor such as melanoma, head and neck, liver or kidney cancer. Each CDR3 is given with its conserved first and last residue. A D gene is named only where the DNA matches it firmly. Clone size is shown for a subset of rows, as once, few, many or a class of expanded clone.

j_call v_call d_call clone_size cdr3_nt cdr3_aa
TRBJ2-1 TRBV28 - few TGTGCCAGCCGCCCGGATCACAATGAGCAGTTCTTC CASRPDHNEQFF
TRBJ1-2 TRBV11-3 - few TGTGCCAGCAGCCTAGAGGGCTTGAGCTACACCTTC CASSLEGLSYTF
TRBJ2-1 TRBV9 - - TGTGCCAGCGGGATTGGCTCCTACAATGAGCAGTTCTTC CASGIGSYNEQFF
TRBJ2-7 TRBV7-6 TRBD1 - TGTGCCAGCAGCTCCACGGGACAGGGGTTTTACGAGCAGTACTTC CASSSTGQGFYEQYF
TRBJ2-7 TRBV4-2 - - TGTGCCAGCAGCCAAGATATAAGTTTGGCAGGGCGGGGAAACGAGCAGTACTTC CASSQDISLAGRGNEQYF
TRBJ1-3 TRBV7-9 - medium-sized TGTGCCAGCAGCTTAGGGGTGGGTGGAACGACTGGAAACACCATATATTTT CASSLGVGGTTGNTIYF
TRBJ2-7 TRBV28 TRBD1 - TGTGCCAGCAGTCCAACGACAGGGTACGAGCAGTACTTC CASSPTTGYEQYF
TRBJ2-7 TRBV4-1 TRBD2 - TGCGCCAGCAGCCAAGTACCTACCAGCGGGAGTTTATACGAGCAGTACTTC CASSQVPTSGSLYEQYF
TRBJ2-7 TRBV7-9 - - TGTGCCAGCAGCTCACGGACAGCCTACGAGCAGTACTTC CASSSRTAYEQYF
TRBJ1-5 TRBV9 - - TGTGCCAGCAGCGTAAGCGGAGTTAGCAATCAGCCCCAGCATTTT CASSVSGVSNQPQHF